Following are 9 T cell receptor beta chains from one sample sequenced in a study of beta chain features in type 1 diabetes. Study results and limitations: A moderate, significant TCRB CDR3 shortening appeared in type 1 diabetes across four CD4+ subsets.

Their cognate antigens are unknown. Expressed TCRB transcripts were sequenced after all isolated RNA was converted to cDNA. Produced via immunoSEQ multiplex PCR; TCRdb's table is partial and in-frame only. The sample yields around 360,000 clones, 10% to 15% seen once. The sequencing sample was made of naive CD4+ T cells from blood. The receptors shown here come from a woman between 18 and 29 years old with type 1 diabetes.

This clone was found a few times. The J gene is TRBJ2-4, the V gene TRBV14, with TRBD2 identical over 14 bases. The CDR3 is 19 residues long. The V gene's germline CDR1 is SGHDN and CDR2 FVKESK. V was pared by 3 bases and J by 5 bases, with 12 bases of the junction left unmatched. CDR3 region: CASSHASRGLAGVENIQYF. Written as DNA, the CDR3 is TGTGCCAGCAGCCACGCCTCTAGGGGACTAGCGGGAGTCGAAAACATTCAGTACTTC.

The chain couples TRBV27 to TRBJ2-7, with D possibly matching TRBD1 (5 bases). CDR1 is MNHEY, CDR2 SMNVEV, per germline (reference sequence). The CDR3 sequence is 15 residues long. V lost 7 bases, J lost 0 bases, and 16 bases lay in between. The CDR3 nucleotides are TGTGCCAGCACCGCGACAGTCGAAAGCTCCTACGAGCAGTACTTC. This encodes CASTATVESSYEQYF.

In this sample, this clone turned up a few times. This chain joins TRBV25-1 and TRBJ2-3; the D is unclear. The V and J ends lost 5 bases and 2 bases respectively, with 8 bases between them. The CDR3 has 13 residues. The germline V gene encodes CDR1 MGHDK and CDR2 SYGVNS. The CDR3 DNA sequence: TGTGCCAGCAGTCCTAAAAACACAGATACGCAGTATTTT. The encoded protein is CASSPKNTDTQYF.

The rearrangement joins TRBV27 to TRBJ2-1, with 11 bases matching TRBD1. Per the germline V gene, CDR1 is MNHEY and CDR2 is SMNVEV (reference sequence). This CDR3 has 16 residues. The J segment lost 7 bases and the V segment lost 5 bases, leaving 10 bases of the junction unmatched. The CDR3 loop is CASSPLGQGAGNEQFF. The DNA of the CDR3 is TGTGCCAGCAGTCCCCTCGGACAGGGGGCAGGAAATGAGCAGTTCTTC.

V gene TRBV5-6 combines with J gene TRBJ2-7, with 11 bases that match TRBD2. The CDR3 length is 15 residues. Germline V lookup: CDR1 SGHDT, CDR2 YYEEEE. V shed 4 bases and J 2 bases; nucleotides not matched to a gene: 5. The CDR3, as DNA: TGTGCCAGCAGCGCTCGACTAGCGGGACCCTACGAGCAGTACTTC. Encoded protein: CASSARLAGPYEQYF.

The rearrangement links TRBV4-2 to TRBJ1-1, with 10 bases identical to TRBD1. V shed 4 bases, J shed 5 bases, and the junction held 7 bases outside the gene matches. This CDR3 contains 15 residues. Germline lookup yields CDR1 LGHNA and CDR2 YNFKEQ. This CDR3 reads CASSPAGQGKTEAFF. The CDR3 coding sequence is TGTGCCAGCAGCCCCGCGGGACAGGGGAAGACTGAAGCTTTCTTT.

This clone has just one count. V usage is TRBV2 and J usage is TRBJ1-5; the D is unclear. V was trimmed by 7 bases and J by 2 bases, leaving 9 bases between them. CDR3 size: 13 residues. From germline, CDR1 is SNHLY and CDR2 FYNNEI. CDR3 DNA: TGTGCCAGCACGCTGGAGGGCAATCAGCCCCAGCATTTT. Protein sequence: CASTLEGNQPQHF.

V usage is TRBV29-1 and J usage is TRBJ1-2; D is unclear. V was pared by 3 bases and J by 5 bases, with 7 bases between. Germline CDR1 reads SQVTM; CDR2 reads ANQGSEA. The CDR3 length is 11 residues. The CDR3 nucleotides are TGCAGCGTTGACGTCGGGTATGGCTACACCTTC. Protein sequence: CSVDVGYGYTF.

This clone was detected a few times. The rearrangement links TRBV15 to TRBJ2-1; D perhaps matches TRBD2 (6 bases). The germline V gene has CDR1 LNHNV and CDR2 YYDKDF (reference sequence). Between the trimmed V and J ends, which lost 4 bases and 0 bases, there was a span of 10 bases. This CDR3 region has 15 residues. CDR3 protein: CATSIAEGSYNEQFF. The CDR3 nucleotides read TGTGCCACCAGCATAGCGGAGGGCTCCTACAATGAGCAGTTCTTC. The full variable domain, completed using reference TRBV15 and TRBJ2-1, is DAMVIQNPRYQVTQFGKPVTLSCSQTLNHNVMYWYQQKSSQAPKLLFHYYDKDFNNEADTPDNFQSRRPNTSFCFLDIRSPGLGDTAMYLCATSIAEGSYNEQFFGPGTRLTVL.